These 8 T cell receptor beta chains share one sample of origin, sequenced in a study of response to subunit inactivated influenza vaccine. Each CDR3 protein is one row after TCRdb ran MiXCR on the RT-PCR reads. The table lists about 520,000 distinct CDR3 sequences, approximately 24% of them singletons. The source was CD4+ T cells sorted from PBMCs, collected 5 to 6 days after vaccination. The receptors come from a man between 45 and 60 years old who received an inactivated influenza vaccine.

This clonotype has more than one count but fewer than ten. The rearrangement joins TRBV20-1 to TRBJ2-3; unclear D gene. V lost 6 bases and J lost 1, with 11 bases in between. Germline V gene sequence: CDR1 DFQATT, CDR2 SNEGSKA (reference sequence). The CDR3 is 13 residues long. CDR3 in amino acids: CSAVGGGTDTQYF. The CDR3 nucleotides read TGCAGTGCAGTCGGCGGAGGCACAGATACGCAGTATTTT.

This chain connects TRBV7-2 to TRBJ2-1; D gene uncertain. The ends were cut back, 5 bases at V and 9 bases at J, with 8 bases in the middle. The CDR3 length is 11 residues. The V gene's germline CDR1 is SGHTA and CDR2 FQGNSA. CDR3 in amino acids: CASSPRTEQFF. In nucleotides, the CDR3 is TGTGCCAGCAGCCCGAGGACTGAGCAGTTCTTC. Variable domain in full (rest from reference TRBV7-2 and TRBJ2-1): GAGVSQSPSNKVTEKGKDVELRCDPISGHTALYWYRQSLGQGLEFLIYFQGNSAPDKSGLPSDRFSAERTGGSVSTLTIQRTQQEDSAVYLCASSPRTEQFFGPGTRLTVL.

CDR3 protein: CASSVSGGADTQYF. Here the CDR3 DNA reads TGTGCCAGCAGCGTTAGCGGGGGGGCAGATACGCAGTATTTT. This chain links TRBV7-2 with TRBJ2-3, with TRBD2 identical over 11 bases. Germline V lookup: CDR1 SGHTA, CDR2 FQGNSA. The CDR3 is 14 residues long. The V and J ends lost 5 bases and 4 bases, in that order; junction bases with no gene match: 2.

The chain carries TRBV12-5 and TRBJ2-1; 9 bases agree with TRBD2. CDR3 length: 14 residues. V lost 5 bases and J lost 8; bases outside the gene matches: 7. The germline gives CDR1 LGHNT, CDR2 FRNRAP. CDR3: CASGGNSGSDEQFF. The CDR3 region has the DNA TGTGCTAGTGGTGGTAATAGCGGGAGCGATGAGCAGTTCTTC.

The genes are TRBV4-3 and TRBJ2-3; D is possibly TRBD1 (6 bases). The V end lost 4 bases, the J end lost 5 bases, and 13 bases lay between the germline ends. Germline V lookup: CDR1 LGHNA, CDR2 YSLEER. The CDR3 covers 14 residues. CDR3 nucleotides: TGCGCCAGCAGCCTTGTTGGGGGCAAAGATACGCAGTATTTT. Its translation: CASSLVGGKDTQYF.

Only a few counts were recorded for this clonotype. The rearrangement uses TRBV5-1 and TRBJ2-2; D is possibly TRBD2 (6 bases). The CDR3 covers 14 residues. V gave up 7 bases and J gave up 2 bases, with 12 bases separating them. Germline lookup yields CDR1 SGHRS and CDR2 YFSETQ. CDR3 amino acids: CASLEGENTGELFF. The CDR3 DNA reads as TGCGCCAGCCTGGAGGGAGAAAACACCGGGGAGCTGTTTTTT.

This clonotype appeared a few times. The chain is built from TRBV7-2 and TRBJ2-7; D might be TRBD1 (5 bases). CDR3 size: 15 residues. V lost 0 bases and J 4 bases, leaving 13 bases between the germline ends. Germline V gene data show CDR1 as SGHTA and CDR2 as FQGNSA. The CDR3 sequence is CASSLAQGDLYEQYF. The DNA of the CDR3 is TGTGCCAGCAGCTTAGCTCAGGGTGATCTTTACGAGCAGTACTTC.

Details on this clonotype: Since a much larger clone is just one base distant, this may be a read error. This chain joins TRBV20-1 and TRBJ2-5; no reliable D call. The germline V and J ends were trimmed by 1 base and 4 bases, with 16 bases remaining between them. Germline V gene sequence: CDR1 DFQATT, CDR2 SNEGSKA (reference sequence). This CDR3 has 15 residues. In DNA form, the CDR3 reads TGCAGTGCTAGAGTCCGGGCAGGCAGCCGAGAGACCCAGTACTTC. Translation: CSARVRAGSRETQYF.